This T cell receptor beta chain appears in the sequencing data of a study of shared clonotypes between healthy human individuals. V lost 2 bases, J lost 8 bases, and 6 bases stayed unmatched. Germline loops: CDR1 MNHEY, CDR2 SVGAGI. CDR3 length equals 15 residues. Researchers partitioned CD4+ cells into CD45RA+ naive and CD45RA-negative memory subsets. Profiled with immunoSEQ multiplex PCR; TCRdb holds only in-frame clones, not every one. The sample holds roughly 2 million clones, more than 90% seen once. The receptor was isolated from a man younger than 35 in good health. The sequencing input was naive CD4+ T cells sorted from blood. Subset here: CD45RA+ positively selected. V is TRBV6-5 and J is TRBJ1-2; 12 bases match TRBD1. The CDR3 coding sequence is TGTGCCAGCAGTTACGCGGGACAGGGGGCCGTAGGCTACACCTTC. Translating gives CASSYAGQGAVGYTF.